The clone carrying this T cell receptor (beta chain) was observed a single time. The antigen is undetermined. This specimen belongs to a study of lymphopenia after photon versus proton radiotherapy. Study conclusions and caveats: A bigger post-nadir fall in TCR diversity correlated inversely with survival time in deceased patients. Survival link was tested only in deceased patients; proton benefit remains a possibility. Oligoclonal CD8+ Temra expansion after nadir drove photon patients' diversity drop. Relative stability marked proton patients; photon patients lost diversity and naive cells.

Data came from immunoSEQ multiplex PCR; TCRdb stores just in-frame clones and leaves some out. The repertoire holds more than 25,000 clones, with about nine tenths as singletons. This CDR3 has 14 amino acids. Between the trimmed V and J ends, which lost 4 bases and 0 bases, there was a span of 9 bases. The germline V gene has CDR1 SGHDN and CDR2 FVKESK. This TCR derives from a woman between 50 and 59 years old with pancreatic cancer. Sequenced material: peripheral blood, taken from a patient treated with photon-based radiotherapy. This sequence joins TRBV14 and TRBJ1-1, with a possible D match to TRBD1 (6 bases). Here the CDR3 reads CASSPTGLNTEAFF. The CDR3 DNA sequence: TGTGCCAGCAGCCCGACAGGTTTGAACACTGAAGCTTTCTTT. Full variable domain (rest looked up from reference TRBV14 and TRBJ1-1): EAGVTQFPSHSVIEKGQTVTLRCDPISGHDNLYWYRRVMGKEIKFLLHFVKESKQDESGMPNNRFLAERTGGTYSTLKVQPAELEDSGVYFCASSPTGLNTEAFFGQGTRLTVV.